This TCR beta chain emerged from a study of neurological immune-mediated disorders (dated 2019 in TCRdb). Background for the entire study: The study compared peripheral blood TCR-beta repertoires of HTLV-I-associated myelopathy (HAM/TSP) patients, multiple sclerosis patients and healthy controls using UMI-based sequencing. Longitudinal samples, technical triplicates and paired sorted CD4+ and CD8+ T-cell subsets, alongside PBMC samples, were included among the approximately 99 TCR-beta libraries. Each longitudinal HAM/TSP and healthy donor was sampled at 3 time-points spaced at about 3-40 month intervals. The cohort comprised approximately 67 subjects: 15 or so HAM/TSP patients, approximately 34 multiple sclerosis patients and 20 or so healthy controls.

Read against the paper, the sample's time point label means: longitudinal time-point 1 (baseline). Blood bank volunteers in Maryland, USA served as the healthy controls. For the unsorted PBMC libraries, 2 million PBMCs were stored in RNAlater at -80 degrees C until RNA extraction and were used to generate the libraries. Peripheral blood was subjected to Ficoll-Hypaque density gradient centrifugation to isolate PBMCs, which were then cryopreserved in liquid nitrogen. Many counts were recorded for this clonotype. Its antigen remains undetermined. Qualities for individual bases were not recorded, and no much larger clone is one base off. cDNA was synthesized by template-switch 5'RACE using a primer carrying a 10-nucleotide random unique molecular identifier by which each TCR transcript was tagged. Every sequencing run yielded over 190 million TCR-beta sequences covering 15-18 subjects. Total RNA was extracted with the RNeasy kit. Using the KAPA Real-time Library Amplification kit, TCR-beta VDJ regions were amplified with primers for the TCR constant region and the 5'RACE anchor. A first PCR added sample indexes and Illumina adaptors, and a second PCR then raised library yield. After Ampure bead purification, the roughly 650 bp TCR product was size-selected on a 2% E-gel SizeSelection system. Before pooling, libraries had their quality checked on a Bioanalyzer, their concentration measured with Qubit, and their quantity determined with the Kapa Library Quantification kit. An Illumina HiSeq 2500 was used to sequence the libraries paired-end at 2 x 150 bp. To increase sequence diversity, 25-30% phiX was spiked into each library pool. Concerning the study's data processing: The UMI-based MiGEC pipeline processed quality-filtered reads and removed over 75% of raw TCR sequences during error correction. IMGT germline references were used for aligning VDJ genes, and each clonotype was defined as a unique CDR3 amino acid sequence together with its V-J genes. VDJtools evaluated clonal expansion, Shannon diversity and CDR3 relatedness (CalcPairwiseDistances, ClusterSamples); CLCbio workbench built phylogenetic trees. A clone was classed as expanded if it had 8 or more unique UMIs, a cutoff based on coefficient-of-variation modelling across technical triplicates. In TCRdb, the public reads were trimmed at Q25 with fastp and aligned with MiXCR, with productive beta chains retained. Here each entry gathers all rows of one CDR3 protein and keeps the most common genes and DNA. TCRdb, not the authors, supplied the V and J calls. The sample table holds approximately 46,000 distinct CDR3 sequences, of which approximately 9.1% were seen once. The top ten clones comprise less than 2% of the sample.

Here is what the overall study found, with its caveats: The highest TCR clonal expansion was observed in HAM/TSP patients, whereas the lowest was observed in MS patients, even when compared with healthy controls. Expanded clones from different subjects shared no identical CDR3 amino acid sequences, which suggests that TCR-beta repertoires were private in all groups.

The germline V gene sets CDR1 to SGHTA and CDR2 to FQGNSA. Germline trimming: 2 bases from V, 4 bases from J; junction bases outside gene matches: 17. Including cysteine and phenylalanine, the CDR3 has 20 amino acids. This entry keeps only the CDR3 DNA: 60 bases, framed from base 1. The receptor comes from a woman between 35 and 50 years old in good health. The V and J genes are TRBV7-2 and TRBJ2-5; TRBD1 agrees with 12 junctional bases. Sequenced input: PBMCs. The nucleotide sequence is given as TGTGCCAGCAGCTTATTAAGAAATCTATGGGACAGGGGGCCACGAGAGACCCAGTACTTC. Its translation is CASSLLRNLWDRGPRETQYF.